A single sample is the source of the 6 T cell receptor beta chains below, sequenced in a study of vaccination effects on CD4 cells after COVID-19. Their antigens remain unidentified. This table comes from immunoSEQ multiplex PCR, and its TCRdb copy is limited to in-frame clones, with some not included. Of roughly 57,000 clones listed, around 80% are singletons. With the ViraFEST assay, the study expanded antigen-specific CD4+ T cells using viral peptide pools, then sequenced them. When ten to eleven days of culture had elapsed, CD4+ T cells were isolated. The infection with SARS-CoV-2 (confirmed by PCR) occurred in this person between March and December 2020. The specimen comprised CD4+ T cells from PBMCs cultured with HIV peptides, sampled before COVID-19 vaccination. Subset: HIV-1 Nef peptide pool negative control/reference culture. The receptors stem from a human donor who had a prior SARS-CoV-2 infection.

CDR3 sequence: CASSPTSGSPEQYF. CDR3 sequence (DNA): TGTGCCAGCAGCCCTACTAGCGGGAGCCCCGAGCAGTACTTC. The J gene is TRBJ2-7, the V gene TRBV7-2; 11 positions agree with TRBD2. From germline, CDR1 is SGHTA and CDR2 FQGNSA. The V segment lost 5 bases and the J segment 6 bases; nucleotides outside the gene matches: 6. The CDR3 covers 14 residues.

This chain uses TRBV29-1 with TRBJ2-5; D is possibly TRBD1 (6 bases). The CDR3 length is 15 residues. V was pared by 5 bases and J by 0 bases, with 16 bases between. Per the germline V gene, CDR1 is SQVTM and CDR2 is ANQGSEA. CDR3 protein: CSVLPAGANQETQYF. CDR3 coding DNA: TGCAGCGTTCTACCGGCAGGGGCCAACCAAGAGACCCAGTACTTC.

This clone was counted a few times. The V and J genes are TRBV9 and TRBJ2-2; 13 nucleotides agree with TRBD2. This CDR3 has 17 residues. Germline CDR1 reads SGDLS; CDR2 reads YYNGEE. The trim removed 0 bases at V and 9 bases at J, leaving 8 bases unmatched. The CDR3 sequence is CASSVASLAGGPRELFF. The DNA for the CDR3 is TGTGCCAGCAGCGTAGCTTCACTAGCGGGGGGGCCTCGGGAGCTGTTTTTT.

The chain is built from TRBV12-3 or TRBV12-4 and TRBJ2-3; a possible D gene is TRBD2 (6 bases). The germline V and J ends were trimmed by 7 bases and 0 bases, with 8 bases remaining between them. The CDR3 spans 13 residues. CDR3 nucleotides: TGTGCCAGCACCGGGACTAGCACAGATACGCAGTATTTT. This sequence encodes CASTGTSTDTQYF.

The rearrangement uses TRBV19 and TRBJ1-2, with a possible D match to TRBD1 (5 bases). The CDR3 is 14 residues long. Trimming removed 9 bases from V and 6 bases from J, with 20 bases in between. Germline assignment: CDR1 LNHDA and CDR2 SQIVND (reference sequence). The CDR3 reads CARRALGREDGYTF. Here the CDR3 DNA reads TGTGCCAGGAGAGCCCTGGGCAGGGAAGATGGCTACACCTTC.

J is TRBJ2-2 and V is TRBV5-1, with D possibly matching TRBD2 (6 bases). Trimming removed 0 bases at V and 6 bases at J, with 12 bases between. Germline V gene lookup returns CDR1 SGHRS and CDR2 YFSETQ. This CDR3 is 15 amino acids long. CDR3 bases: TGCGCCAGCAGCTTGGGCGGGGCAATGGCCGGGGAGCTGTTTTTT. Translated: CASSLGGAMAGELFF.